The 27 T cell receptor beta chains below were found in one sample sequenced in a study of Tregs in tolerant kidney transplant recipients. Sequencing used immunoSEQ multiplex PCR; TCRdb keeps in-frame clones, though not all of them. This table has about 110,000 clones, around 89% appearing once. The source was CD4+ T cells from blood, collected before the transplant. All receptors come from a human donor who received a combined kidney and bone marrow transplant.

The chain combines TRBV6-1 with TRBJ2-7; 7 nucleotides agree with TRBD1. The CDR3 contains 11 residues. The J segment lost 7 bases and the V segment lost 8 bases, leaving 5 bases of the junction unmatched. The germline gives CDR1 MNHNS, CDR2 SASEGT. In nucleotides, the CDR3 is TGTGCCAGCGGCAGGGGGTCGGAGCAGTACTTC. This codes for CASGRGSEQYF.

The V call is TRBV6-4, the J call TRBJ1-2; TRBD1 aligns across 8 bases. Trimming at V came to 6 bases and at J to 9 bases, leaving 15 bases not matched to a gene. CDR3 size: 15 residues. Germline values: CDR1 MRHNA, CDR2 SNTAGT. DNA for the CDR3: TGTGCCAGCAGGAAGACAGGGGACCGGTTTTCTAGCTACACCTTC. Residues: CASRKTGDRFSSYTF.

The V gene is TRBV19, the J gene TRBJ2-6; a weak D match, TRBD2 (6 bases). Trimming stripped 4 bases from V and 2 bases from J, with 12 bases between. The CDR3 covers 16 residues. Germline lookup yields CDR1 LNHDA and CDR2 SQIVND (reference sequence). CDR3 bases: TGTGCCAGTAGTACCACGGGGGTTACTGGGGCCAACGTCCTGACTTTC. As protein: CASSTTGVTGANVLTF.

The gene calls are TRBV2 and TRBJ2-5; the D is unclear. The CDR3 loop spans 11 amino acids. V lost 6 bases and J lost 2, with 4 bases in between. Germline assignment: CDR1 SNHLY and CDR2 FYNNEI. CDR3 region: CASRTQETQYF. The CDR3 nucleotides are TGTGCCAGCAGGACACAAGAGACCCAGTACTTC. The variable domain in full, with the rest retrieved from reference TRBV2 and TRBJ2-5, is EPEVTQTPSHQVTQMGQEVILRCVPISNHLYFYWYRQILGQKVEFLVSFYNNEISEKSEIFDDQFSVERPDGSNFTLKIRSTKLEDSAMYFCASRTQETQYFGPGTRLLVL.

The genes are TRBV2 and TRBJ1-5, with D perhaps matching TRBD1 (5 bases). Trimming took 7 bases from V and 2 from J, leaving 15 bases between them. The germline gives CDR1 SNHLY, CDR2 FYNNEI. The CDR3 loop spans 15 amino acids. CDR3 bases: TGTGCCAGCACCCCGGGACTCGCAGGCAATCAGCCCCAGCATTTT. Its translation: CASTPGLAGNQPQHF.

In this sample, this clone turned up a few times. The chain links TRBV19 to TRBJ2-7, with 10 bases aligning to TRBD2. The J segment lost 4 bases and the V segment lost 4 bases, leaving 10 bases of the junction unmatched. Per germline, CDR1 LNHDA and CDR2 SQIVND (reference sequence). This CDR3 contains 16 residues. The CDR3 loop reads CASSTDLAGVLYEQYF. The DNA for the CDR3 is TGTGCCAGTAGTACCGATCTAGCGGGAGTTCTATACGAGCAGTACTTC. Full variable domain (remainder filled in from reference TRBV19 and TRBJ2-7): DGGITQSPKYLFRKEGQNVTLSCEQNLNHDAMYWYRQDPGQGLRLIYYSQIVNDFQKGDIAEGYSVSREKKESFPLTVTSAQKNPTAFYLCASSTDLAGVLYEQYFGPGTRLTVT.

The chain combines TRBV19 with TRBJ1-4; TRBD1 is a possible D gene (6 bases). The CDR3 extends over 14 amino acids. V was trimmed by 7 bases and J by 7 bases, leaving 16 bases between them. From germline, CDR1 is LNHDA and CDR2 SQIVND (reference sequence). The CDR3 sequence is CASTMSGASEKLFF. The CDR3 nucleotides read TGTGCCAGTACCATGTCAGGGGCCAGTGAAAAACTGTTTTTT.

The chain links TRBV29-1 to TRBJ1-1; TRBD1 is a possible D gene (5 bases). Trimming cost V 4 bases and J 1 base, with 7 bases left between them. Germline V gene lookup returns CDR1 SQVTM and CDR2 ANQGSEA. This CDR3 has 12 residues. The CDR3 nucleotides read TGCAGCGTTGTCGGGGGGAACACTGAAGCTTTCTTT. This encodes CSVVGGNTEAFF.

The V and J genes are TRBV5-6 and TRBJ2-5, with D maybe TRBD2 (7 bases). In germline, CDR1 is SGHDT, CDR2 YYEEEE. V lost 1 base to trimming and J lost 4 bases, with 23 bases between them. CDR3 size: 18 residues. In nucleotides, the CDR3 is TGTGCCAGCAGCTTGATGAGTCCGGGGGGCAGGGAGTTAGAGACCCAGTACTTC. Its protein is CASSLMSPGGRELETQYF. Supplemented by reference TRBV5-6 and TRBJ2-5, the full variable domain reads DAGVTQSPTHLIKTRGQQVTLRCSPKSGHDTVSWYQQALGQGPQFIFQYYEEEERQRGNFPDRFSGHQFPNYSSELNVNALLLGDSALYLCASSLMSPGGRELETQYFGPGTRLLVL.

The CDR3 reads CASSLTGSGTDTQYF. CDR3 coding DNA: TGTGCCAGCAGCCTGACAGGGTCCGGCACAGATACGCAGTATTTT. The J gene is TRBJ2-3, the V gene TRBV5-8; 7 positions agree with TRBD1. The CDR3 length is 15 residues. CDR1 is SGHTS and CDR2 is YDEGEE in the germline V gene. The V segment lost 4 bases and the J segment 1 base; nucleotides outside the gene matches: 6.

The chain recombines TRBV27 with TRBJ2-1; 7 bases agree with TRBD1. V trimming: 5 bases; J trimming: 6 bases; junction bases outside the gene matches: 10. This CDR3 spans 15 amino acids. Germline loops: CDR1 MNHEY, CDR2 SMNVEV (reference sequence). CDR3 region: CASSDRVSPSNEQFF. The CDR3 nucleotides are TGTGCCAGCAGTGACAGGGTATCCCCCAGCAATGAGCAGTTCTTC.

In this sample, this clone turned up a few times. The rearrangement uses TRBV4-2 and TRBJ2-7; maybe TRBD2 (6 bases). Germline V lookup: CDR1 LGHNA, CDR2 YNFKEQ. The CDR3 has 14 residues. Trimming cost V 5 bases and J 7 bases, with 18 bases left between them. CDR3 loop: CASSEAGSVWEQYF. DNA for the CDR3: TGTGCCAGCAGCGAAGCGGGTAGCGTATGGGAGCAGTACTTC.

This clone was counted a single time. This chain links TRBV6-5 with TRBJ2-1, with TRBD2 as a possible D gene (6 bases). Germline V gene lookup returns CDR1 MNHEY and CDR2 SVGAGI. The CDR3 has 12 residues. V was shortened by 8 bases and J by 4 bases, with 9 bases between the two germline ends. The CDR3 protein is CASGRGYNEQFF. The CDR3 DNA is TGTGCCAGCGGGCGGGGATACAATGAGCAGTTCTTC.

The chain carries TRBV6-5 and TRBJ2-1; D is unclear. Between the trimmed V and J ends, which lost 5 bases and 1 base, there was a span of 9 bases. Germline loops: CDR1 MNHEY, CDR2 SVGAGI. This CDR3 has 14 amino acids. CDR3 amino acids: CASSRANSYNEQFF. The CDR3 bases are TGTGCCAGCAGTCGAGCGAATTCCTACAATGAGCAGTTCTTC.

The chain links TRBV4-1 to TRBJ2-1, with 8 bases matching TRBD2. Germline CDR1 and CDR2: MGHRA and YSYEKL. J lost 5 bases, V lost 4 bases, and 4 bases had no gene match. This CDR3 comprises 14 residues. The CDR3 loop reads CASSRPGLDNEQFF. CDR3 coding DNA: TGCGCCAGCAGCCGCCCGGGACTAGACAATGAGCAGTTCTTC.

CDR3 in amino acids: CASSLGLGVYTF. The CDR3 region has the DNA TGCGCCAGCAGCTTGGGGTTGGGAGTGTACACCTTC. The V call is TRBV5-1, the J call TRBJ1-2; no reliable D call. CDR3 length: 12 residues. V was shortened by 0 bases and J by 11 bases, with 11 bases between the two germline ends. Germline CDR1 and CDR2: SGHRS and YFSETQ.

The chain has TRBV7-8 and TRBJ2-5; maybe TRBD1 (7 bases). With 5 bases removed from V and 0 bases from J, the gap between germline ends came to 10 bases. The CDR3 spans 14 residues. Looked up from germline, CDR1 is SGHVS and CDR2 is FQNEAQ. CDR3 residues: CASSRGTDQETQYF. In DNA, the CDR3 is TGTGCCAGCAGCCGCGGGACAGACCAAGAGACCCAGTACTTC.

The CDR3: CASSLPTGLRDTQYF. As DNA, the CDR3 is TGTGCCAGCTCACTACCTACAGGGTTGAGAGATACGCAGTATTTT. The chain carries TRBV18 and TRBJ2-3; a possible D gene is TRBD1 (6 bases). Looked up from germline, CDR1 is KGHSH and CDR2 is LQKENI. This CDR3 has 15 residues. V lost 4 bases and J lost 5, with 16 bases in between.

Only one count was recorded for this clone. This chain joins TRBV14 and TRBJ1-5; D gene ambiguous. Germline V gives CDR1 SGHDN, CDR2 FVKESK. Between the trimmed V and J ends, which lost 8 bases and 2 bases, there was a span of 16 bases. This CDR3 has 15 residues. The CDR3 region has the DNA TGTGCCAGCTCCCCCCGAGGATGGGGCAATCAGCCCCAGCATTTT. The encoded protein is CASSPRGWGNQPQHF. The whole variable domain, remainder taken from reference TRBV14 and TRBJ1-5, is EAGVTQFPSHSVIEKGQTVTLRCDPISGHDNLYWYRRVMGKEIKFLLHFVKESKQDESGMPNNRFLAERTGGTYSTLKVQPAELEDSGVYFCASSPRGWGNQPQHFGDGTRLSIL.

This clone has more than one count but fewer than ten. This chain connects TRBV7-2 to TRBJ1-2, with 11 bases lining up with TRBD1. Germline loops: CDR1 SGHTA, CDR2 FQGNSA. J lost 2 bases, V lost 5 bases, and 13 bases had no gene match. The CDR3 covers 18 residues. This chain's CDR3 is CASSRVGFGTGGNYGYTF. Written as DNA, the CDR3 is TGTGCCAGCAGCCGGGTTGGGTTTGGGACAGGGGGAAACTATGGCTACACCTTC. Combining the CDR3 with reference TRBV7-2 and TRBJ1-2 gives the whole variable domain GAGVSQSPSNKVTEKGKDVELRCDPISGHTALYWYRQSLGQGLEFLIYFQGNSAPDKSGLPSDRFSAERTGGSVSTLTIQRTQQEDSAVYLCASSRVGFGTGGNYGYTFGSGTRLTVV.

Only one count was recorded for this clone. The gene calls are TRBV29-1 and TRBJ2-3, with D tentatively TRBD2 (7 bases). Germline-derived CDR1 and CDR2 are SQVTM and ANQGSEA. This CDR3 spans 12 amino acids. Trimming removed 7 bases at V and 5 bases at J, with 13 bases between. The CDR3 DNA follows: TGCAGCGCCGGGGGGCAGGGAGATACGCAGTATTTT. Encoded protein: CSAGGQGDTQYF.

This clone was recorded once. The chain combines TRBV11-2 with TRBJ1-1; 9 bases fit TRBD1. V gave up 4 bases and J gave up 5 bases; unmatched junction bases: 5. Germline V gene lookup returns CDR1 SGHAT and CDR2 FQNNGV. The CDR3 sequence is 14 residues long. The CDR3: CASSSQGALTEAFF. The CDR3 DNA reads as TGTGCCAGCAGCTCACAGGGGGCGCTGACTGAAGCTTTCTTT.

The rearrangement links TRBV28 to TRBJ1-3; tentatively, D is TRBD1 (6 bases). The V end was cut by 5 bases, the J end by 1 base, with 12 bases between. CDR3 length: 15 residues. Germline V lookup: CDR1 MDHEN, CDR2 SYDVKM. The CDR3 protein is CASSIPDRSGNTIYF. CDR3 nucleotides: TGTGCCAGCAGTATACCGGACAGATCTGGAAACACCATATATTTT. Based on the CDR3 plus reference TRBV28 and TRBJ1-3, the full variable domain is DVKVTQSSRYLVKRTGEKVFLECVQDMDHENMFWYRQDPGLGLRLIYFSYDVKMKEKGDIPEGYSVSREKKERFSLILESASTNQTSMYLCASSIPDRSGNTIYFGEGSWLTVV.

The V and J genes are TRBV9 and TRBJ2-7, with 7 bases fitting TRBD1. The germline V gene encodes CDR1 SGDLS and CDR2 YYNGEE. CDR3 length equals 15 residues. V lost 4 bases to trimming and J lost 3 bases; unmatched junction nucleotides: 10. The CDR3 DNA is TGTGCCAGCAGCCCCCGACAGGGCAACCACTACGAGCAGTACTTC. This translates into CASSPRQGNHYEQYF. Supplemented by reference TRBV9 and TRBJ2-7, the full variable domain reads DSGVTQTPKHLITATGQRVTLRCSPRSGDLSVYWYQQSLDQGLQFLIQYYNGEERAKGNILERFSAQQFPDLHSELNLSSLELGDSALYFCASSPRQGNHYEQYFGPGTRLTVT.

This rearrangement joins TRBV10-1 to TRBJ1-1, with 7 bases identical to TRBD1. CDR1 WNHNN and CDR2 SYGVQD come from the germline V gene (reference sequence). The length of the CDR3 is 14 residues. Trimming took 5 bases from V and 4 from J; bases not matched to a gene: 7. The CDR3 reads CASSPVRGVTEAFF. The CDR3 nucleotides are TGCGCCAGCAGTCCGGTCAGGGGGGTCACTGAAGCTTTCTTT.

The chain combines TRBV5-6 with TRBJ1-6, with a weak D call TRBD1 (6 bases). The CDR3 runs to 16 residues. Per germline, CDR1 SGHDT and CDR2 YYEEEE. V lost 0 bases and J lost 10, with 17 bases in between. The CDR3 DNA reads TGTGCCAGCAGCTTGGCCGTTGGCAGGGGAGAATCACCCCTCCACTTT. The encoded protein is CASSLAVGRGESPLHF.

V usage is TRBV19 and J usage is TRBJ1-6, with a possible D match to TRBD1 (6 bases). The CDR3 runs to 15 residues. Per the germline V gene, CDR1 is LNHDA and CDR2 is SQIVND (reference sequence). Trimming cost V 8 bases and J 7 bases, with 18 bases left between them. CDR3 residues: CASRGGILGNSPLHF. CDR3 bases: TGTGCCAGTCGAGGGGGAATACTGGGGAATTCACCCCTCCACTTT.